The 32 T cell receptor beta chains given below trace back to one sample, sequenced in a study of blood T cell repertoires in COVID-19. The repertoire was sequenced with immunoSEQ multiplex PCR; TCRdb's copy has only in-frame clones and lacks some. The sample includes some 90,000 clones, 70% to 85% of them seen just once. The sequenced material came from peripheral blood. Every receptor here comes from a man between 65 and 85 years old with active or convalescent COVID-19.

CDR3 amino acids: CASSPGSSSYNEQFF. Written as DNA, the CDR3 is TGTGCCAGCAGTCCCGGGTCAAGCTCCTACAATGAGCAGTTCTTC. V and J are TRBV6-5 and TRBJ2-1; no reliable D call. Germline V lookup: CDR1 MNHEY, CDR2 SVGAGI. Trimming removed 5 bases at V and 0 bases at J, with 11 bases between. The CDR3 loop spans 15 amino acids.

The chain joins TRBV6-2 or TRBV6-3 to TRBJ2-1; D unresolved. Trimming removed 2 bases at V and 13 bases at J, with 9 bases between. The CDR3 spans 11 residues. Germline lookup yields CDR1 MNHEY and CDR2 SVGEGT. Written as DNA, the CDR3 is TGTGCCAGCAGTTACGTGGGCCCCCAGTTCTTC. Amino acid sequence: CASSYVGPQFF.

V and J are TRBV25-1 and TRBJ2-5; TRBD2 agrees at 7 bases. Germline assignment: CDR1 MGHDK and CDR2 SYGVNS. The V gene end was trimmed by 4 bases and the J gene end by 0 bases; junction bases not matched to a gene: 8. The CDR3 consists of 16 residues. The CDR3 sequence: CASSGPGLADQETQYF. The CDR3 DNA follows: TGTGCCAGCAGTGGACCCGGGCTAGCGGACCAAGAGACCCAGTACTTC. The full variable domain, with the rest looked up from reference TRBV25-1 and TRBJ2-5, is EADIYQTPRYLVIGTGKKITLECSQTMGHDKMYWYQQDPGMELHLIHYSYGVNSTEKGDLSSESTVSRIRTEHFPLTLESARPSHTSQYLCASSGPGLADQETQYFGPGTRLLVL.

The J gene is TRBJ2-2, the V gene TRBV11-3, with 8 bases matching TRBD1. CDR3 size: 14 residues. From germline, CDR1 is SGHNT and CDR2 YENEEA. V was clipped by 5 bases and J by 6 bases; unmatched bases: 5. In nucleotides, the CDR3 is TGTGCCAGCAGCCCCCGGACAGGGTCCGGGGAGCTGTTTTTT. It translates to CASSPRTGSGELFF.

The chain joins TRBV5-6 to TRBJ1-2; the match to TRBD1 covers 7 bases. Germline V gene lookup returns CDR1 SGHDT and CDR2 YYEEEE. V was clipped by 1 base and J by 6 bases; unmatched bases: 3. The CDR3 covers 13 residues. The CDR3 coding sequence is TGTGCCAGCAGCTTGCGGCAGGGGGATGGCTACACCTTC. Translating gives CASSLRQGDGYTF.

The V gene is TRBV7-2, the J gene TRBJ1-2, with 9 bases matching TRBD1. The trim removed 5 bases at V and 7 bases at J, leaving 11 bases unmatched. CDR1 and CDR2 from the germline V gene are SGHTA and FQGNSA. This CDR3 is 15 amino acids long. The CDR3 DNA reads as TGTGCCAGCAGCACCCGAATCGAGGACAGGGGTGGCTACACCTTC. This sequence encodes CASSTRIEDRGGYTF.

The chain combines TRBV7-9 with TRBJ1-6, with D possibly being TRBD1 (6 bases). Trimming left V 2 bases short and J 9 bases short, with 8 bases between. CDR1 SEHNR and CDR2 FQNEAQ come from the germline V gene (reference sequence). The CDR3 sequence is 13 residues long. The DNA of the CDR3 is TGTGCCAGCAGCTTAACAGGGACTTCACCCCTCCACTTT. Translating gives CASSLTGTSPLHF.

The CDR3: CASSKVASGGSYNEQFF. The CDR3 DNA reads as TGTGCCAGCAGCAAAGTGGCTAGCGGGGGCTCCTACAATGAGCAGTTCTTC. This chain joins TRBV21-1 and TRBJ2-1; TRBD2 is the table's D call, not checked against the DNA. TRBV21-1 is a pseudogene locus. The CDR3 totals 17 residues.

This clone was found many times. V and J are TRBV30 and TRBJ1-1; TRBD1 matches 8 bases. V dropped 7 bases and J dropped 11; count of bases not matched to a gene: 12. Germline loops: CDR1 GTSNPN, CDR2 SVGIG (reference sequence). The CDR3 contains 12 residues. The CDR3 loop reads CAFSGTGRVAFF. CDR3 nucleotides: TGTGCCTTCTCCGGGACAGGTCGGGTGGCTTTCTTT.

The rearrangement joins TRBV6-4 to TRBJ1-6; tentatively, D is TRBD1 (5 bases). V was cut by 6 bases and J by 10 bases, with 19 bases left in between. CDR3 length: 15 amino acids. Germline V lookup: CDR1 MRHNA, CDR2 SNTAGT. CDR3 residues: CASRSTNSGRSPLHF. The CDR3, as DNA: TGTGCCAGCAGGAGTACCAACTCAGGGCGCTCACCCCTCCACTTT.

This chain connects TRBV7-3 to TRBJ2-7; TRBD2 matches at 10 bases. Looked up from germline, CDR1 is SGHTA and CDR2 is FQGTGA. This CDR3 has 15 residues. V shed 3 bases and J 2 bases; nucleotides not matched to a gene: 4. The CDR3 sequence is CASSFGSGGAYEQYF. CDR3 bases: TGTGCCAGCAGCTTCGGGAGCGGGGGGGCCTACGAGCAGTACTTC.

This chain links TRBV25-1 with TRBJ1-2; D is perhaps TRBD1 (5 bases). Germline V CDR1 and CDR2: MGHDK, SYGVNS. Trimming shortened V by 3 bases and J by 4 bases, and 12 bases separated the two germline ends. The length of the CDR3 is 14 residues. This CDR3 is CASSDVLGGYGYTF. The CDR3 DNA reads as TGTGCCAGCAGTGACGTCCTCGGGGGCTATGGCTACACCTTC.

The CDR3 is CASSLTSGGVGDTQYF. CDR3 nucleotide sequence: TGTGCCAGCAGCTTGACTAGCGGGGGTGTTGGAGATACGCAGTATTTT. This chain links TRBV7-6 with TRBJ2-3; the match to TRBD2 covers 12 bases. CDR1 and CDR2 (germline): SGHVS, FNYEAQ. This CDR3 region has 16 residues. V shed 3 bases, J shed 5 bases, and the junction held 6 bases outside the gene matches.

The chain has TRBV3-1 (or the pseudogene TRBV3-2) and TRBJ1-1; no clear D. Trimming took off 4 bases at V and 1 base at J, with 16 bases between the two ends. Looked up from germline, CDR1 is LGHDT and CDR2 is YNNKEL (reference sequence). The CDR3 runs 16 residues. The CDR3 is CASSLLGSRGNTEAFF. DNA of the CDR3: TGTGCCAGCAGCCTACTCGGCAGCCGGGGGAACACTGAAGCTTTCTTT.

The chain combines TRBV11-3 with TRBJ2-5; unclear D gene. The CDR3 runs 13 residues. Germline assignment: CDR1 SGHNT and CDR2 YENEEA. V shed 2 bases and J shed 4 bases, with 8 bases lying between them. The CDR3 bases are TGTGCCAGCAGCTTACTAGAGGCAGAGACCCAGTACTTC. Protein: CASSLLEAETQYF.

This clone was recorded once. The CDR3 DNA reads as TGTGCCAGTAGTATCACAGGGGACAATCAGCCCCAGCATTTT. It specifies CASSITGDNQPQHF. The V call is TRBV19, the J call TRBJ1-5; TRBD1 aligns across 7 bases. The V and J ends lost 3 bases and 3 bases, in that order; junction bases with no gene match: 2. The CDR3 loop spans 14 amino acids. From germline, CDR1 is LNHDA and CDR2 SQIVND (reference sequence).

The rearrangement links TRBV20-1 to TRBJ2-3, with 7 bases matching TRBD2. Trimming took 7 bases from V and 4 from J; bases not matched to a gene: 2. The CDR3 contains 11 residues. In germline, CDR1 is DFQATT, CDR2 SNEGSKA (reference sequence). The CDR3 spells CSGGGADTQYF. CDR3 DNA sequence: TGCAGTGGCGGGGGTGCAGATACGCAGTATTTT.

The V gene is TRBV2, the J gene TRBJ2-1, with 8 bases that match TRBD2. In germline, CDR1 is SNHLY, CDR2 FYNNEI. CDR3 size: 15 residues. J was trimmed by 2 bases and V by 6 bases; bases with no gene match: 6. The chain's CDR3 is CASRNRAGAYNEQFF. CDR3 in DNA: TGTGCCAGCAGAAACCGAGCGGGGGCCTACAATGAGCAGTTCTTC.

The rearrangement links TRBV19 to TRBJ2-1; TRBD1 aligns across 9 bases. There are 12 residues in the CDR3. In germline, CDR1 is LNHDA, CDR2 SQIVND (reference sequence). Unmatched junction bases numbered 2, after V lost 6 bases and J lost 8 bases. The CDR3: CASRRQGDEQFF. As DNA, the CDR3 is TGTGCCAGTAGGCGACAGGGGGATGAGCAGTTCTTC. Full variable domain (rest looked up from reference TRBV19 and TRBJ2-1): DGGITQSPKYLFRKEGQNVTLSCEQNLNHDAMYWYRQDPGQGLRLIYYSQIVNDFQKGDIAEGYSVSREKKESFPLTVTSAQKNPTAFYLCASRRQGDEQFFGPGTRLTVL.

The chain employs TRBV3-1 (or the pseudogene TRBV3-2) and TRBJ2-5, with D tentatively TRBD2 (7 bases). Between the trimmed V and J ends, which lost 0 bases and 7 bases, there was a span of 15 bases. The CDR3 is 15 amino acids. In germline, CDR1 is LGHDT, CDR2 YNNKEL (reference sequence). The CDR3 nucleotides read TGTGCCAGCAGCCAAGATTCCAGCGCGGGGGCGACCCAGTACTTC. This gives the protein CASSQDSSAGATQYF.

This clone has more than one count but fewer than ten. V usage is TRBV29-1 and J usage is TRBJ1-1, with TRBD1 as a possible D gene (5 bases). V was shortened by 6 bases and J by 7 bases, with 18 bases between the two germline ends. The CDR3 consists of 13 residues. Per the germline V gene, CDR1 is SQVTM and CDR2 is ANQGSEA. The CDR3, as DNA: TGCAGCGTCCGCGGGGGAGGGGTGGGTGAAGCTTTCTTT. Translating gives CSVRGGGVGEAFF. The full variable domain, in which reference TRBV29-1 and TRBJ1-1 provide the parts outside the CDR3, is SAVISQKPSRDICQRGTSLTIQCQVDSQVTMMFWYRQQPGQSLTLIATANQGSEATYESGFVIDKFPISRPNLTFSTLTVSNMSPEDSSIYLCSVRGGGVGEAFFGQGTRLTVV.

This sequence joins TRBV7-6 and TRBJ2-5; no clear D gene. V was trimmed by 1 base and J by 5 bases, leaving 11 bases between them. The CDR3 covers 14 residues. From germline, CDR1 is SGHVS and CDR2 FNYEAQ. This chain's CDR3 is CASSLESSKETQYF. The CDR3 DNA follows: TGTGCCAGCAGCTTAGAGTCTAGTAAGGAGACCCAGTACTTC.

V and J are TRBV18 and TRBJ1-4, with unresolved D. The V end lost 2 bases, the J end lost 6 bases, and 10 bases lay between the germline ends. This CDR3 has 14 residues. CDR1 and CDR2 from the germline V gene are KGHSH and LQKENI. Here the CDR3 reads CASSPSGSDEKLFF. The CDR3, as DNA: TGTGCCAGCTCACCATCCGGGTCCGATGAAAAACTGTTTTTT. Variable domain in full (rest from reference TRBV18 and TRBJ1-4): NAGVMQNPRHLVRRRGQEARLRCSPMKGHSHVYWYRQLPEEGLKFMVYLQKENIIDESGMPKERFSAEFPKEGPSILRIQQVVRGDSAAYFCASSPSGSDEKLFFGSGTQLSVL.

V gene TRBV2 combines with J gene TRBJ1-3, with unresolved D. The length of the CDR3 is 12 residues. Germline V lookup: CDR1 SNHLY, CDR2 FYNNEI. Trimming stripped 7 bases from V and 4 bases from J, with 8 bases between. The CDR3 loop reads CASTDTGNTIYF. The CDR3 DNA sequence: TGTGCCAGCACCGACACCGGAAACACCATATATTTT.

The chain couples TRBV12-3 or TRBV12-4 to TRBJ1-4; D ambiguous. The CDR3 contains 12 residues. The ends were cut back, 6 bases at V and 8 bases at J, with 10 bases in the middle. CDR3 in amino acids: CASSYPGEKLFF. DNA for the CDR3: TGTGCCAGCAGCTATCCGGGGGAAAAACTGTTTTTT.

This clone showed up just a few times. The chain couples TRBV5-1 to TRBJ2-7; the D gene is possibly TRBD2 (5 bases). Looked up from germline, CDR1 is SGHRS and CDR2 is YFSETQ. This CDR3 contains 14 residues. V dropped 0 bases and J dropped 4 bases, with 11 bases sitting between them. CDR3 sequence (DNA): TGCGCCAGCAGCTTGGGCTCGGGGTATTACGAGCAGTACTTC. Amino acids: CASSLGSGYYEQYF.

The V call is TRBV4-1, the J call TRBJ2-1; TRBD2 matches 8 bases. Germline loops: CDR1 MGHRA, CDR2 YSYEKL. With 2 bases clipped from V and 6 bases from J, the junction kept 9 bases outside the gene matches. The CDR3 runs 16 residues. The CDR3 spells CASSQPAGGRGNEQFF. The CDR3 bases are TGCGCCAGCAGCCAACCCGCGGGGGGCAGGGGCAATGAGCAGTTCTTC.

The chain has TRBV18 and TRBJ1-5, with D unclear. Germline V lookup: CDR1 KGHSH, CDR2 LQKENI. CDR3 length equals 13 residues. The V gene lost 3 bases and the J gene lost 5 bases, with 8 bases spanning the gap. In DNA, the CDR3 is TGTGCCAGCTCACCCATGAGCGATCAGCCCCAGCATTTT. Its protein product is CASSPMSDQPQHF.

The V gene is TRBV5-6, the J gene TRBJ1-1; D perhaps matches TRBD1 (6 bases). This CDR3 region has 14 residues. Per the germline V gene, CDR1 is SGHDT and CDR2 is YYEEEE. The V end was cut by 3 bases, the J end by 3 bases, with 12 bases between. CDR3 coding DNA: TGTGCCAGCAGCTGGGGGTCAGGGGACACTGAAGCTTTCTTT. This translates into CASSWGSGDTEAFF. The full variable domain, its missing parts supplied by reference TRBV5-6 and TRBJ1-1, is DAGVTQSPTHLIKTRGQQVTLRCSPKSGHDTVSWYQQALGQGPQFIFQYYEEEERQRGNFPDRFSGHQFPNYSSELNVNALLLGDSALYLCASSWGSGDTEAFFGQGTRLTVV.

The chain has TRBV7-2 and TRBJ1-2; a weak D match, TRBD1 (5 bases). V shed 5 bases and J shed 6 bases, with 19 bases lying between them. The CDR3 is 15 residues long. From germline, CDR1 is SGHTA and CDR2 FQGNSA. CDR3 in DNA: TGTGCCAGCAGCGCTCGACCGGGGCGGGAAAATGGCTACACCTTC. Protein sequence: CASSARPGRENGYTF.

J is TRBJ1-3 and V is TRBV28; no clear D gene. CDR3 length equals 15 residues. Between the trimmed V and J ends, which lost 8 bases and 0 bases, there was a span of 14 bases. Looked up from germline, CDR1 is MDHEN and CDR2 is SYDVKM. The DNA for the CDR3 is TGTGCCAGCTCCTCCCAGGTCAGCTCTGGAAACACCATATATTTT. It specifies CASSSQVSSGNTIYF.

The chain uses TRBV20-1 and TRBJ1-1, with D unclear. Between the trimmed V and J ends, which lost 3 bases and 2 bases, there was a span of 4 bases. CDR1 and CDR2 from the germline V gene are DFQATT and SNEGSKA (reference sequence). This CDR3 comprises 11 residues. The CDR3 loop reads CSASSNTEAFF. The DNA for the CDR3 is TGCAGTGCTAGCTCTAACACTGAAGCTTTCTTT.